This T cell receptor (beta chain) originates from a study of T cells in Graves' hyperthyroidism and ophthalmopathy. There were TCR beta CDR3 regions amplified from RNA transcripts. The study used the HTBI primer set for a first-round RT-PCR of the TCR CDR3. One entry per CDR3 protein, called by TCRdb with MiXCR from the multiplex PCR reads. The repertoire has about 510,000 distinct CDR3 sequences, 40% to 50% of them found once; the top ten carry 44%. This CDR3 contains 15 residues. Deletions cut 0 bases from V and 1 base from J, with 12 bases between. Germline CDR1 is SQVTM and CDR2 is ANQGSEA. The diagnostic basis comprised clinical symptoms, serum thyroxine and TRAb, thyroid ultrasound and orbital computed tomography. Study observations and caveats: Most thyroid-expanded clonotypes above 0.001 were also found in blood. Separating ophthalmopathy from stable hyperthyroidism was achieved by a 13 V-J model.

With respect to this clonotype: Its antigen is as yet unknown.

Source material: peripheral blood or thyroid tissue (not recorded which). This chain uses TRBV29-1 with TRBJ2-5; TRBD1 is a possible D gene (6 bases). This TCR was sampled from an adult woman with Graves' disease, either hyperthyroidism or ophthalmopathy (not recorded which). CDR3 loop: CSVEEAGARQETQYF. The CDR3 DNA is TGCAGCGTTGAAGAGGCAGGGGCCCGCCAAGAGACCCAGTACTTC.